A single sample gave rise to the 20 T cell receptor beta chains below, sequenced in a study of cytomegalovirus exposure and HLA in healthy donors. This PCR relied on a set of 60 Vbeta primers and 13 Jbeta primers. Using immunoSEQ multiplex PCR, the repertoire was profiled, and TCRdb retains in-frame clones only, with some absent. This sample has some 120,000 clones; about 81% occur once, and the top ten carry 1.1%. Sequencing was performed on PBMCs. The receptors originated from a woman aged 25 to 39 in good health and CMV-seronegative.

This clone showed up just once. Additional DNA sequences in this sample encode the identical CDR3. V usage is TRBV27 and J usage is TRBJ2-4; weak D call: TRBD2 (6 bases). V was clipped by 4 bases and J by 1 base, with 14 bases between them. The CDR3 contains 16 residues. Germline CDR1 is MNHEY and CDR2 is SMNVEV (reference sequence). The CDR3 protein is CASSSLGEVAKNIQYF. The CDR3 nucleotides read TGTGCCAGCAGTTCTCTCGGGGAGGTGGCCAAAAACATTCAGTACTTC.

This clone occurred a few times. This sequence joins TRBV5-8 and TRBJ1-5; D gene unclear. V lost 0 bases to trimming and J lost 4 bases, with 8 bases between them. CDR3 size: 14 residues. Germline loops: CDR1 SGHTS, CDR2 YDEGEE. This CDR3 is CASSLVSVNQPQHF. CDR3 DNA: TGTGCCAGCAGCTTGGTTTCAGTAAATCAGCCCCAGCATTTT.

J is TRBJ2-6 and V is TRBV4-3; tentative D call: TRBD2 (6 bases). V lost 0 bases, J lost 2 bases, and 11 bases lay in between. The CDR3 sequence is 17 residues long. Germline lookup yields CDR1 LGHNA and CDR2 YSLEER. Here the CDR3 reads CASSQDGRSTGANVLTF. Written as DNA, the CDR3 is TGCGCCAGCAGCCAAGATGGGAGGTCTACTGGGGCCAACGTCCTGACTTTC.

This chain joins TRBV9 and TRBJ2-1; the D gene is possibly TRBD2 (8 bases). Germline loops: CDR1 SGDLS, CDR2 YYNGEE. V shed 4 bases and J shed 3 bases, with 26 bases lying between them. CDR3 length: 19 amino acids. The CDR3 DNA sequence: TGTGCCAGCAGCCCCTTTGCGACAGGGTGGCTAGCGGGCTACAATGAGCAGTTCTTC. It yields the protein CASSPFATGWLAGYNEQFF.

CDR3: CASSQTVNGGDEQFF. The DNA of the CDR3 is TGTGCCAGCAGCCAGACTGTGAATGGCGGCGATGAGCAGTTCTTC. The J gene is TRBJ2-1, the V gene TRBV7-9; no firm D call. CDR3 length equals 15 residues. CDR1 and CDR2 from the germline V gene are SEHNR and FQNEAQ (reference sequence). Deletions cut 5 bases from V and 8 bases from J, with 19 bases between.

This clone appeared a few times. The CDR3 DNA reads as TGTGCCTGGAGTGTAACCCCTAACAGTCAATCGTACTTC. Its translation: CAWSVTPNSQSYF. The chain couples TRBV30 to TRBJ2-7; the D is unclear. From germline, CDR1 is GTSNPN and CDR2 SVGIG (reference sequence). CDR3 length: 13 amino acids. Trimming left V 0 bases short and J 12 bases short, with 18 bases between.

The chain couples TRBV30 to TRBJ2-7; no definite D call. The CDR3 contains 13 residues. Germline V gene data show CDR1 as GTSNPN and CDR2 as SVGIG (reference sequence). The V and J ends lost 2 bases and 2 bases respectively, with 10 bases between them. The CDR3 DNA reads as TGTGCCTGGAGTACGGCGACTCCCTACGAGCAGTACTTC. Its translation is CAWSTATPYEQYF. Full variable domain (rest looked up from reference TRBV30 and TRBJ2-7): SQTIHQWPATLVQPVGSPLSLECTVEGTSNPNLYWYRQAAGRGLQLLFYSVGIGQISSEVPQNLSASRPQDRQFILSSKKLLLSDSGFYLCAWSTATPYEQYFGPGTRLTVT.

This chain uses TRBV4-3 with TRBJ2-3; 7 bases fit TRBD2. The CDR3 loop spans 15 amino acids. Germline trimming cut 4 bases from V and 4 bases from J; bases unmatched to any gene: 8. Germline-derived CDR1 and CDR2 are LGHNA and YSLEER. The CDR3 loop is CASSPWEGDADTQYF. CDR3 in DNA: TGCGCCAGCAGCCCCTGGGAGGGAGATGCAGATACGCAGTATTTT.

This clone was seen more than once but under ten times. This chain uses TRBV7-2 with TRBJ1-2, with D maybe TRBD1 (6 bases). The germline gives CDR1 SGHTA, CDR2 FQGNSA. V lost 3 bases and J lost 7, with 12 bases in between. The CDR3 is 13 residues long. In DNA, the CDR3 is TGTGCCAGCAGCTTGAGACAGGTCGTTGGCTACACCTTC. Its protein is CASSLRQVVGYTF.

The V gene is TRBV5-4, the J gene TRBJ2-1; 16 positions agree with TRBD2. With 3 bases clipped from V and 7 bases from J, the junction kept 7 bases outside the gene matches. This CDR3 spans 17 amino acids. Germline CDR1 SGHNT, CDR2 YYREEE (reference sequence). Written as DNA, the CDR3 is TGTGCCAGCAGCTCCGGGACTAGCGGGAGGGCGGGGAATGAGCAGTTCTTC. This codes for CASSSGTSGRAGNEQFF.

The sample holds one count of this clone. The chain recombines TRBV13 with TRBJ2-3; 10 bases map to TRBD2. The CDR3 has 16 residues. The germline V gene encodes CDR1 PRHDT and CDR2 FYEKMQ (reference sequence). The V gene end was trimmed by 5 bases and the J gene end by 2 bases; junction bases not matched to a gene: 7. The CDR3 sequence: CASSRPSGGTTDTQYF. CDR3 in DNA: TGTGCCAGCAGCCGCCCTAGCGGGGGTACCACAGATACGCAGTATTTT. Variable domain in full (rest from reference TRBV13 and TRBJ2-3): AAGVIQSPRHLIKEKRETATLKCYPIPRHDTVYWYQQGPGQDPQFLISFYEKMQSDKGSIPDRFSAQQFSDYHSELNMSSLELGDSALYFCASSRPSGGTTDTQYFGPGTRLTVL.

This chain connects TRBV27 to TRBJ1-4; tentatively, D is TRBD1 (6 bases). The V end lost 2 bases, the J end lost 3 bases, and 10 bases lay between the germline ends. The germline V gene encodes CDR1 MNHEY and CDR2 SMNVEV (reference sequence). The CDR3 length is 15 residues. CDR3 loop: CASSLRQVPNEKLFF. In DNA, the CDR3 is TGTGCCAGCAGTTTACGACAGGTACCTAATGAAAAACTGTTTTTT.

The CDR3 DNA follows: TGTGCCAGCAGCGCCCGACAGGGGAATAATTCACCCCTCCACTTT. This codes for CASSARQGNNSPLHF. The J gene is TRBJ1-6, the V gene TRBV7-9; TRBD1 matches at 8 bases. The CDR3 is made up of 15 amino acids. Germline loops: CDR1 SEHNR, CDR2 FQNEAQ (reference sequence). The junction had 5 bases not matched to a gene; V was cut back by 5 bases and J by 5 bases.

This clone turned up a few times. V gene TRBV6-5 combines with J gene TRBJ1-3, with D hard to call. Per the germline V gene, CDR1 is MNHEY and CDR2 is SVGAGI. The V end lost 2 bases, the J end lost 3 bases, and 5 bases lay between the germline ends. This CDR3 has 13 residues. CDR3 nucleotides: TGTGCCAGCAGTTACCCCGGTGGAAACACCATATATTTT. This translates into CASSYPGGNTIYF.

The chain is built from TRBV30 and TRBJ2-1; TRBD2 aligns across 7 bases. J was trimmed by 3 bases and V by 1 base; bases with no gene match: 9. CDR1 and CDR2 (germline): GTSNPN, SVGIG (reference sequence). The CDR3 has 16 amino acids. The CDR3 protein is CAWSGSSGSRYNEQFF. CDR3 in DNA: TGTGCCTGGAGTGGTTCTAGCGGATCTCGCTACAATGAGCAGTTCTTC.

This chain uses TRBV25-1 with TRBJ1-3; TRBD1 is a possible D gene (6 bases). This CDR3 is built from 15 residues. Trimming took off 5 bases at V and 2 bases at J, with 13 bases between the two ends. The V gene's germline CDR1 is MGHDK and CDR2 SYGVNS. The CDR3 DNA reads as TGTGCCAGCAGTTCCAGTCACAGGGCTGGAAACACCATATATTTT. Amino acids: CASSSSHRAGNTIYF.

CDR3 sequence: CASGLGQGLDTQYF. The CDR3 DNA follows: TGTGCTAGTGGTTTGGGACAGGGGTTGGATACGCAGTATTTT. V is TRBV12-5 and J is TRBJ2-3; 8 bases agree with TRBD1. The trim removed 1 base at V and 6 bases at J, leaving 3 bases unmatched. The CDR3 spans 14 residues. Per the germline V gene, CDR1 is LGHNT and CDR2 is FRNRAP.

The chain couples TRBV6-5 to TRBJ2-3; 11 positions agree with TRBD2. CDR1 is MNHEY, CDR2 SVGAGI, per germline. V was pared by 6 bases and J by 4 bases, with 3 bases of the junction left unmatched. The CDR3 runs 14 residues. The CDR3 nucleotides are TGTGCCAGCAGATTTAGCGGGAGGGCAGATACGCAGTATTTT. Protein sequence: CASRFSGRADTQYF.

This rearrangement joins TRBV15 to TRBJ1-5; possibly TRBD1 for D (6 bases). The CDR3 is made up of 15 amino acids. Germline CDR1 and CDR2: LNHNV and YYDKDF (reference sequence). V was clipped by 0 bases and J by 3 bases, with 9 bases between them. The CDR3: CATSRDRGFNQPQHF. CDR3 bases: TGTGCCACCAGCAGAGACAGGGGTTTCAATCAGCCCCAGCATTTT.

The CDR3 sequence: CATSRVGQGMQFF. The CDR3 DNA reads as TGTGCCACCAGCAGAGTGGGACAGGGAATGCAGTTCTTC. The genes are TRBV15 and TRBJ2-1, with 9 nucleotides matching TRBD1. The germline CDR1 and CDR2 sequences are LNHNV and YYDKDF (reference sequence). The CDR3 is 13 amino acids. Trimming cost V 1 base and J 12 bases; bases outside gene matches: 4.